The 14 T cell receptor beta chains below come from one sample, sequenced in a study of blood T cells in healthy people across ages (dated by TCRdb to the mid-2010s). Libraries were prepared through 5' RACE. A second PCR of roughly 7 to 11 cycles was performed with a sample-barcoded 5' primer and a J-beta primer mix. TCRdb passed the public sequencing reads through fastp at Q25 and MiXCR, retaining productive beta sequences. Every distinct CDR3 protein forms one entry, paired with its most common genes and DNA. The sample table holds 1.5 million to 2 million distinct CDR3 sequences, of which about 39% were seen once. Roughly 23% of the sample goes to the ten largest clones. Material: blood. The receptors stem from a human donor in good health.

This clonotype appeared many times. The J gene is TRBJ2-1, the V gene TRBV5-1; D call uncertain. The V end was cut by 0 bases, the J end by 6 bases, with 7 bases between. CDR1 and CDR2 (germline): SGHRS, YFSETQ. The CDR3 loop spans 13 amino acids. Here the CDR3 reads CASSLGASNEQFF. The CDR3 coding sequence is TGCGCCAGCAGCTTGGGGGCAAGCAATGAGCAGTTCTTC.

The V call is TRBV7-2, the J call TRBJ2-3, with D possibly matching TRBD1 (6 bases). Trimming left V 1 base short and J 11 bases short, with 10 bases between. The V gene's germline CDR1 is SGHTA and CDR2 FQGNSA. The CDR3 spans 12 residues. The DNA for the CDR3 is TGTGCCAGCAGCTTAGGACAGGTTGGGCAGTATTTT. This encodes CASSLGQVGQYF. The entire variable domain, with the rest obtained from reference TRBV7-2 and TRBJ2-3, is as follows: GAGVSQSPSNKVTEKGKDVELRCDPISGHTALYWYRQSLGQGLEFLIYFQGNSAPDKSGLPSDRFSAERTGGSVSTLTIQRTQQEDSAVYLCASSLGQVGQYFGPGTRLTVL.

This clonotype was counted only a few times. The chain combines TRBV28 with TRBJ2-3; 9 bases agree with TRBD1. This CDR3 is built from 17 residues. Trimming at V came to 6 bases and at J to 6 bases, leaving 16 bases not matched to a gene. Germline V gives CDR1 MDHEN, CDR2 SYDVKM. CDR3 sequence (DNA): TGTGCCAGCAGCTTGATTATGGGACAGGGAGGAATGGATACGCAGTATTTT. Translation gives CASSLIMGQGGMDTQYF.

This clonotype has only one observation. The chain combines TRBV27 with TRBJ2-1; 8 bases are shared with TRBD1. Germline values: CDR1 MNHEY, CDR2 SMNVEV (reference sequence). The CDR3 loop spans 15 amino acids. Unmatched junction bases numbered 12, after V lost 11 bases and J lost 3 bases. The CDR3 DNA follows: TGTGCCGCCGGGGTGAGGGGACAGGTCTACAATGAGCAGTTCTTC. It specifies CAAGVRGQVYNEQFF.

The V and J genes are TRBV6-6 and TRBJ1-5; 8 bases agree with TRBD1. V dropped 5 bases and J dropped 4; count of bases not matched to a gene: 7. Germline CDR1 reads MNHNY; CDR2 reads SVGAGI (reference sequence). This CDR3 contains 15 residues. The CDR3 bases are TGTGCCAGCAGTAGTACAGGGGGGGCGAATCAGCCCCAGCATTTT. As protein: CASSSTGGANQPQHF.

This clonotype was found a few times. This rearrangement joins TRBV5-1 to TRBJ2-3; D is unclear. There are 12 residues in the CDR3. The germline V gene has CDR1 SGHRS and CDR2 YFSETQ. V was clipped by 5 bases and J by 3 bases, with 7 bases between them. This CDR3 reads CASRKETDTQYF. CDR3 bases: TGCGCCAGCAGGAAGGAGACAGATACGCAGTATTTT. The entire variable domain, with the rest obtained from reference TRBV5-1 and TRBJ2-3, is as follows: KAGVTQTPRYLIKTRGQQVTLSCSPISGHRSVSWYQQTPGQGLQFLFEYFSETQRNKGNFPGRFSGRQFSNSRSEMNVSTLELGDSALYLCASRKETDTQYFGPGTRLTVL.

The chain uses TRBV7-6 and TRBJ1-2; D is perhaps TRBD1 (6 bases). The germline gives CDR1 SGHVS, CDR2 FNYEAQ. The V end lost 1 base, the J end lost 11 bases, and 11 bases lay between the germline ends. This CDR3 contains 12 residues. The CDR3 DNA is TGTGCCAGCAGCTTAGGGCAGGGGATTTACACCTTC. This codes for CASSLGQGIYTF.

Many counts were recorded for this clonotype. DNA of the CDR3: TGTGCCAGCAGTGAAGGGACAGGGGGCGTGGATACGCAGTATTTT. Its translation is CASSEGTGGVDTQYF. This chain links TRBV6-4 with TRBJ2-3; TRBD1 agrees at 12 bases. J was trimmed by 6 bases and V by 3 bases; bases with no gene match: 4. There are 15 residues in the CDR3. The germline CDR1 and CDR2 sequences are MRHNA and SNTAGT.

The chain links TRBV5-1 to TRBJ2-1; TRBD1 agrees at 8 bases. This CDR3 is 16 amino acids long. J gave up 2 bases and V 0 bases, and 4 bases lay outside the gene matches. Germline CDR1 reads SGHRS; CDR2 reads YFSETQ. Written as DNA, the CDR3 is TGCGCCAGCAGCTTGGGACAGGGGAAACCCTACAATGAGCAGTTCTTC. The encoded protein is CASSLGQGKPYNEQFF.

This clonotype was counted only a few times. The rearrangement joins TRBV11-1 to TRBJ2-7; TRBD1 aligns across 10 bases. This CDR3 is built from 16 residues. Trimming took 3 bases from V and 2 from J; bases not matched to a gene: 7. Looked up from germline, CDR1 is SGHAT and CDR2 is FQDESV (reference sequence). In nucleotides, the CDR3 is TGTGCCAGCAGCTTGACATCCGGGACAGGGGCCTACGAGCAGTACTTC. It translates to CASSLTSGTGAYEQYF.

The V call is TRBV5-1, the J call TRBJ2-7, with TRBD1 identical over 11 bases. Trimming at V came to 0 bases and at J to 5 bases, leaving 10 bases not matched to a gene. The CDR3 is 17 residues long. The germline V gene has CDR1 SGHRS and CDR2 YFSETQ. The CDR3: CASSLAPPDRGQHEQYF. CDR3 sequence (DNA): TGCGCCAGCAGCTTGGCCCCACCGGACAGGGGGCAACACGAGCAGTACTTC. Complete variable domain (other parts from reference TRBV5-1 and TRBJ2-7): KAGVTQTPRYLIKTRGQQVTLSCSPISGHRSVSWYQQTPGQGLQFLFEYFSETQRNKGNFPGRFSGRQFSNSRSEMNVSTLELGDSALYLCASSLAPPDRGQHEQYFGPGTRLTVT.

This rearrangement joins TRBV20-1 to TRBJ2-7; tentative D call: TRBD2 (6 bases). CDR3 length equals 15 residues. Germline-derived CDR1 and CDR2 are DFQATT and SNEGSKA (reference sequence). The ends were cut back, 5 bases at V and 3 bases at J, with 20 bases in the middle. In DNA form, the CDR3 reads TGCAGTGCTCCTTCCGGGACTTCGGGATTCTACGAGCAGTACTTC. Encoded protein: CSAPSGTSGFYEQYF.

This rearrangement joins TRBV12-3 or TRBV12-4 to TRBJ2-7; a weak D match, TRBD2 (5 bases). V was trimmed by 3 bases and J by 5 bases, leaving 14 bases between them. The CDR3 sequence is 14 residues long. Here the CDR3 reads CASSFGGLPNEQYF. CDR3 nucleotides: TGTGCCAGCAGTTTCGGCGGGCTCCCAAACGAGCAGTACTTC.

This clonotype was counted only a few times. V gene TRBV24-1 combines with J gene TRBJ1-5; D remains unclear. The germline V gene encodes CDR1 KGHDR and CDR2 SFDVKD. V lost 1 base, J lost 7 bases, and 7 bases lay in between. This CDR3 contains 13 residues. The CDR3 coding sequence is TGTGCCACCAGTGATTTCTTGGGCCAGCCCCAGCATTTT. Its protein product is CATSDFLGQPQHF.